These 23 T cell receptor beta chains were all obtained from the same sample, sequenced in a study of PD-1 and CTLA-4 blockade in melanoma. TCRdb's copy holds only in-frame clones and misses some; the assay was immunoSEQ multiplex PCR. The sample lists fewer than 35,000 clones, less than 90% occurring once. This specimen was CD8+ T cells from peripheral blood, taken from a patient given anti-PD-1 treatment. Every receptor here comes from a human donor with melanoma.

The chain combines TRBV6-2 or TRBV6-3 with TRBJ2-7; 8 nucleotides line up with TRBD1. J was trimmed by 5 bases and V by 3 bases; bases with no gene match: 9. Per germline, CDR1 MNHEY and CDR2 SVGEGT. The CDR3 totals 15 residues. The CDR3 reads CASSYPTGDEDEQYF. For the CDR3, the DNA is TGTGCCAGCAGTTATCCGACAGGGGACGAGGACGAGCAGTACTTC.

The chain carries TRBV5-1 and TRBJ2-1; TRBD2 aligns across 10 bases. The CDR3 has 15 amino acids. After removal of 4 bases from V and 6 bases from J, the junction contained 7 bases not matched to a gene. Germline lookup yields CDR1 SGHRS and CDR2 YFSETQ. CDR3 loop: CASSAPGLAPNEQFF. CDR3 DNA: TGCGCCAGCAGCGCACCGGGACTAGCGCCCAATGAGCAGTTCTTC.

The chain has TRBV7-9 and TRBJ1-2; the D gene is possibly TRBD1 (5 bases). Looked up from germline, CDR1 is SEHNR and CDR2 is FQNEAQ (reference sequence). Deletions cut 8 bases from V and 4 bases from J, with 11 bases between. This CDR3 region has 12 residues. CDR3 region: CASGGHSYGYTF. CDR3 in DNA: TGTGCCAGCGGGGGTCACTCCTATGGCTACACCTTC. Based on the CDR3 plus reference TRBV7-9 and TRBJ1-2, the full variable domain is DTGVSQNPRHKITKRGQNVTFRCDPISEHNRLYWYRQTLGQGPEFLTYFQNEAQLEKSRLLSDRFSAERPKGSFSTLEIQRTEQGDSAMYLCASGGHSYGYTFGSGTRLTVV.

This chain joins TRBV28 and TRBJ1-6, with D possibly being TRBD1 (6 bases). The CDR3 has 15 amino acids. V was trimmed by 6 bases and J by 2 bases, leaving 11 bases between them. CDR1 MDHEN and CDR2 SYDVKM come from the germline V gene. CDR3 region: CASSSRTAYNSPLHF. In DNA form, the CDR3 reads TGTGCCAGCAGCTCCCGGACAGCCTATAATTCACCCCTCCACTTT.

The rearrangement links TRBV27 to TRBJ2-7; TRBD2 aligns across 12 bases. This CDR3 is built from 14 residues. Looked up from germline, CDR1 is MNHEY and CDR2 is SMNVEV (reference sequence). Trimming removed 6 bases from V and 5 bases from J; junction bases left unmatched: 5. CDR3 loop: CASSPGLAGNEQYF. The CDR3 DNA sequence: TGTGCCAGCAGCCCAGGACTAGCGGGGAACGAGCAGTACTTC.

The chain carries TRBV7-9 and TRBJ1-1; TRBD1 matches 7 bases. Germline CDR1 reads SEHNR; CDR2 reads FQNEAQ (reference sequence). The CDR3 has 13 amino acids. With V trimmed by 2 bases and J by 6 bases, 3 bases remained unmatched. The CDR3 sequence: CASSLKGTAEAFF. DNA of the CDR3: TGTGCCAGCAGCTTAAAAGGGACAGCTGAAGCTTTCTTT.

CDR3 in amino acids: CASSGAPTEAFF. The CDR3 coding sequence is TGTGCCAGCAGCGGGGCCCCGACTGAAGCTTTCTTT. This rearrangement joins TRBV5-6 to TRBJ1-1, with D perhaps matching TRBD1 (5 bases). The CDR3 is 12 amino acids. Germline V gene sequence: CDR1 SGHDT, CDR2 YYEEEE. Trimming removed 4 bases from V and 5 bases from J, with 9 bases in between. Combining the CDR3 with reference TRBV5-6 and TRBJ1-1 gives the whole variable domain DAGVTQSPTHLIKTRGQQVTLRCSPKSGHDTVSWYQQALGQGPQFIFQYYEEEERQRGNFPDRFSGHQFPNYSSELNVNALLLGDSALYLCASSGAPTEAFFGQGTRLTVV.

J is TRBJ1-2 and V is TRBV13; possible D gene TRBD1, 6 bases. Germline loops: CDR1 PRHDT, CDR2 FYEKMQ (reference sequence). The CDR3 is made up of 14 amino acids. Trimming shortened V by 7 bases and J by 7 bases, and 19 bases separated the two germline ends. The CDR3, as DNA: TGTGCCAGCACCCTATTAGGGGGTCTGGGTGGCTACACCTTC. Amino acids: CASTLLGGLGGYTF.

The rearrangement links TRBV28 to TRBJ2-1, with 8 bases aligning to TRBD1. The CDR3 spans 13 residues. Germline V gives CDR1 MDHEN, CDR2 SYDVKM. The V gene end was trimmed by 4 bases and the J gene end by 8 bases; junction bases not matched to a gene: 4. CDR3: CASSSTGEDEQFF. CDR3 in DNA: TGTGCCAGCAGTTCGACAGGGGAAGATGAGCAGTTCTTC.

This chain uses TRBV28 with TRBJ2-7, with 11 nucleotides matching TRBD1. The CDR3 totals 15 residues. V was pared by 3 bases and J by 3 bases, with 4 bases of the junction left unmatched. Germline assignment: CDR1 MDHEN and CDR2 SYDVKM. This chain's CDR3 is CASSFLGTGGYEQYF. The CDR3 nucleotides read TGTGCCAGCAGTTTCCTAGGGACAGGGGGCTACGAGCAGTACTTC.

This sequence joins TRBV7-6 and TRBJ2-7; tentative D call: TRBD1 (5 bases). Germline V lookup: CDR1 SGHVS, CDR2 FNYEAQ. The V and J ends lost 5 bases and 2 bases respectively, with 19 bases between them. This CDR3 comprises 16 residues. CDR3 sequence reads: CASSLWAGIDAYEQYF. The CDR3 nucleotides are TGTGCCAGCAGCCTATGGGCAGGGATAGACGCCTACGAGCAGTACTTC.

The rearrangement uses TRBV15 and TRBJ1-2; 11 bases agree with TRBD1. This CDR3 contains 17 residues. Germline V CDR1 and CDR2: LNHNV, YYDKDF (reference sequence). Trimming took 2 bases from V and 3 from J; bases not matched to a gene: 8. For the CDR3, the DNA is TGTGCCACCAGCAGACCTTCGGGACAGGGGGACGACTATGGCTACACCTTC. It codes for CATSRPSGQGDDYGYTF. The whole variable domain, remainder taken from reference TRBV15 and TRBJ1-2, is DAMVIQNPRYQVTQFGKPVTLSCSQTLNHNVMYWYQQKSSQAPKLLFHYYDKDFNNEADTPDNFQSRRPNTSFCFLDIRSPGLGDTAMYLCATSRPSGQGDDYGYTFGSGTRLTVV.

The V call is TRBV29-1, the J call TRBJ1-2, with TRBD1 matching 7 bases. The germline CDR1 and CDR2 sequences are SQVTM and ANQGSEA. The CDR3 has 10 residues. V lost 7 bases to trimming and J lost 9 bases; unmatched junction nucleotides: 5. The CDR3 sequence is CSASTGSYTF. The CDR3 nucleotides are TGCAGCGCCTCGACAGGGAGCTACACCTTC.

The J gene is TRBJ1-1, the V gene TRBV29-1; D gene uncertain. Germline loops: CDR1 SQVTM, CDR2 ANQGSEA. The CDR3 has 11 amino acids. V was shortened by 4 bases and J by 4 bases, with 7 bases between the two germline ends. CDR3 residues: CSVGGGTEAFF. CDR3 coding DNA: TGCAGCGTTGGGGGAGGCACTGAAGCTTTCTTT.

This chain links TRBV28 with TRBJ2-5, with D perhaps matching TRBD1 (6 bases). Between the trimmed V and J ends, which lost 5 bases and 0 bases, there was a span of 10 bases. CDR1 and CDR2 (germline): MDHEN, SYDVKM. The CDR3 has 14 amino acids. In DNA, the CDR3 is TGTGCCAGCAGTGACCAGGGGTACCAAGAGACCCAGTACTTC. Encoded protein: CASSDQGYQETQYF. The full variable domain, completed using reference TRBV28 and TRBJ2-5, is DVKVTQSSRYLVKRTGEKVFLECVQDMDHENMFWYRQDPGLGLRLIYFSYDVKMKEKGDIPEGYSVSREKKERFSLILESASTNQTSMYLCASSDQGYQETQYFGPGTRLLVL.

The chain recombines TRBV2 with TRBJ1-2; TRBD1 is a possible D gene (6 bases). The V gene lost 5 bases and the J gene lost 0 bases, with 16 bases spanning the gap. The germline V gene encodes CDR1 SNHLY and CDR2 FYNNEI. CDR3 size: 16 residues. As DNA, the CDR3 is TGTGCCAGCAGTCCCCGGGGGGCTTATACTAACTATGGCTACACCTTC. Translation gives CASSPRGAYTNYGYTF.

V is TRBV6-5 and J is TRBJ1-4; D may be TRBD1 (6 bases). The V end lost 5 bases, the J end lost 4 bases, and 14 bases lay between the germline ends. This CDR3 contains 15 residues. Germline CDR1 and CDR2: MNHEY and SVGAGI. Here the CDR3 DNA reads TGTGCCAGCAGTCCCTTCAGGGGCCTTAATGAAAAACTGTTTTTT. Residues: CASSPFRGLNEKLFF.

The chain recombines TRBV29-1 with TRBJ2-3; D is unresolved. Trimming removed 4 bases at V and 0 bases at J, with 8 bases between. Germline V gene data show CDR1 as SQVTM and CDR2 as ANQGSEA. This CDR3 is built from 13 residues. The DNA of the CDR3 is TGCAGCGTTGTTGCATCTAGCACAGATACGCAGTATTTT. Amino acids: CSVVASSTDTQYF.

The chain's CDR3 is CASSENTEAFF. Written as DNA, the CDR3 is TGTGCCAGCTCAGAGAACACTGAAGCTTTCTTT. The V gene is TRBV19, the J gene TRBJ1-1; no clear D gene. Trimming left V 9 bases short and J 1 base short, with 6 bases between. This CDR3 is 11 amino acids long. Germline-derived CDR1 and CDR2 are LNHDA and SQIVND (reference sequence).

The genes are TRBV7-9 and TRBJ1-1; tentative D call: TRBD1 (6 bases). Trimming pared 6 bases from V and 3 bases from J, leaving 11 bases between. The length of the CDR3 is 13 residues. From germline, CDR1 is SEHNR and CDR2 FQNEAQ (reference sequence). The DNA for the CDR3 is TGTGCCAGCAGAAACAGGGAGGACACTGAAGCTTTCTTT. It yields the protein CASRNREDTEAFF.

This rearrangement joins TRBV4-3 to TRBJ1-2; 9 bases line up with TRBD1. CDR1 and CDR2 (germline): LGHNA, YSLEER. The CDR3 is made up of 16 amino acids. V dropped 1 base and J dropped 0; count of bases not matched to a gene: 3. DNA of the CDR3: TGCGCCAGCAGCCAAGTACAGGGGGCGCCTAACTATGGCTACACCTTC. Protein sequence: CASSQVQGAPNYGYTF.

The V call is TRBV29-1, the J call TRBJ2-2, with TRBD1 matching 8 bases. This CDR3 has 13 residues. Trimming at V came to 6 bases and at J to 7 bases, leaving 7 bases not matched to a gene. CDR1 is SQVTM and CDR2 is ANQGSEA in the germline V gene. The CDR3 DNA reads as TGCAGCGTGGGGACAGGCGTTGGCGGGGAGCTGTTTTTT. Translated: CSVGTGVGGELFF.

About this clone itself: The junction does not match germline at one end; this may be a read error. V gene TRBV12-3 or TRBV12-4 combines with J gene TRBJ2-2, with TRBD2 as a possible D gene (6 bases). The CDR3 is 13 amino acids. CDR3 nucleotide sequence: TGTGCCAGCAGTGGGGGGAACGCCGGGGAGCTGTTTTTT. It yields the protein CASSGGNAGELFF.